This TCR beta chain was obtained from a study of identical twins. The study's findings and limits: Insertions were fewer in abundant cord blood beta clonotypes, whereas memory repertoires showed none of this pattern. Twin-shared out-of-frame alpha sequences showed excess low generation probability. Analyses of zero insertions could, in part, be confounded by invariant MAIT and iNKT cells.

At least ten counts were recorded for this clonotype. Its cognate antigen is unknown. One entry per CDR3 protein, called by TCRdb with MiXCR from the 5' RACE reads. The sample has over 550,000 distinct CDR3 sequences, around 7.4% seen once. This CDR3 is built from 14 residues. Trimming removed 6 bases at V and 11 bases at J, with 20 bases between. Germline V lookup: CDR1 SNHLY, CDR2 FYNNEI. The sample also formed part of further work on yellow fever vaccine responses in identical twins.

Source material: PBMCs. The chain has TRBV2 and TRBJ1-5; D unclear. The TCR was taken from a woman between 18 and 30 years old in good health. DNA of the CDR3: TGTGCCAGCAGCGCCTTCCCATCGGTCCGAGCCCAGCATTTT. This translates into CASSAFPSVRAQHF.